The sequence of this TCR beta chain was determined in a study of cytomegalovirus exposure and HLA in healthy donors. Study-level findings and limits: A classifier reportedly called cytomegalovirus status with high sensitivity and specificity. Specificity for CMV antigens was confirmed in vitro for a few of the CMV-associated chains.

The CDR3 sequence is 15 residues long. The junction had 9 bases not matched to a gene; V was cut back by 3 bases and J by 5 bases. Germline V lookup: CDR1 MDHEN, CDR2 SYDVKM. To note about this clone: Its antigen is as yet unknown.

Sequenced by immunoSEQ multiplex PCR; TCRdb stores in-frame clones only, minus some. The sample lists around 250,000 clones; almost 90% were seen once. The TCR comes from a woman aged 18-29 years in good health and CMV-seronegative. The chain links TRBV28 to TRBJ2-7, with 8 bases that match TRBD1. What was sequenced was PBMCs. The CDR3 sequence: CASSLTGAVVNEQYF. CDR3 in DNA: TGTGCCAGCAGTTTGACAGGGGCAGTAGTAAACGAGCAGTACTTC.